Shown below are 24 T cell receptor beta chains from a single sample sequenced in a study of early T cells in non-severe SARS-CoV-2 infection. TCRdb re-called the 5' RACE reads with MiXCR, one entry per CDR3 protein. The table includes 54,000 or so distinct CDR3 sequences, approximately 12% detected once. The sample comprised whole blood. The receptors stem from an adult who was a healthcare worker with PCR-confirmed SARS-CoV-2 infection or an uninfected control (not recorded which).

A few counts support this clonotype. This chain joins TRBV5-6 and TRBJ2-2, with D hard to call. CDR3 length equals 15 residues. Germline values: CDR1 SGHDT, CDR2 YYEEEE. V was trimmed by 0 bases and J by 1 base, leaving 7 bases between them. The CDR3: CASSLENRNTGELFF. The CDR3 nucleotides read TGTGCCAGCAGCTTGGAAAACAGGAACACCGGGGAGCTGTTTTTT. Variable domain in full (rest from reference TRBV5-6 and TRBJ2-2): DAGVTQSPTHLIKTRGQQVTLRCSPKSGHDTVSWYQQALGQGPQFIFQYYEEEERQRGNFPDRFSGHQFPNYSSELNVNALLLGDSALYLCASSLENRNTGELFFGEGSRLTVL.

This clonotype was counted at least ten times. The gene calls are TRBV20-1 and TRBJ1-1, with D unresolved. This CDR3 is 13 amino acids long. Germline values: CDR1 DFQATT, CDR2 SNEGSKA (reference sequence). The V and J ends lost 6 bases and 2 bases respectively, with 13 bases between them. The CDR3 DNA follows: TGCAGTGCAGAGCGGGCCCTAAACACTGAAGCTTTCTTT. This translates into CSAERALNTEAFF.

The V and J genes are TRBV7-9 and TRBJ1-6; D uncertain. V lost 5 bases and J 7 bases, leaving 6 bases between the germline ends. CDR1 and CDR2 from the germline V gene are SEHNR and FQNEAQ (reference sequence). The CDR3 consists of 12 residues. The CDR3 spells CASSPDNSPLHF. The CDR3 DNA sequence: TGTGCCAGCAGCCCCGACAATTCACCCCTCCACTTT.

The genes are TRBV7-2 and TRBJ1-1; perhaps TRBD1 as D (5 bases). There are 15 residues in the CDR3. The V gene's germline CDR1 is SGHTA and CDR2 FQGNSA. The germline V and J ends were trimmed by 2 bases and 1 base, with 11 bases remaining between them. CDR3: CASSLREGANTEAFF. The CDR3 coding sequence is TGTGCCAGCAGCTTAAGGGAAGGGGCGAACACTGAAGCTTTCTTT.

V is TRBV7-9 and J is TRBJ1-4; D is unclear. Trimming stripped 5 bases from V and 1 base from J, with 8 bases between. The CDR3 is 14 amino acids. From germline, CDR1 is SEHNR and CDR2 FQNEAQ (reference sequence). The CDR3 protein is CASSPGVTNEKLFF. The CDR3 DNA is TGTGCCAGCAGCCCCGGGGTAACTAATGAAAAACTGTTTTTT.

This chain connects TRBV5-1 to TRBJ2-4; D not certain. The CDR3 length is 15 residues. Trimming removed 0 bases from V and 5 bases from J, with 12 bases in between. The germline V gene encodes CDR1 SGHRS and CDR2 YFSETQ. The CDR3 nucleotides are TGCGCCAGCAGCTTGGATGGCTCCCCGGAAAACATTCAGTACTTC. Amino acids: CASSLDGSPENIQYF.

The J gene is TRBJ2-1, the V gene TRBV29-1, with D perhaps given as TRBD1 or TRBD2 (5 bases each). Germline-derived CDR1 and CDR2 are SQVTM and ANQGSEA. Trimming removed 7 bases at V and 6 bases at J, with 13 bases between. This CDR3 spans 12 amino acids. CDR3 loop: CSGAGTVNEQFF. The CDR3, as DNA: TGCAGCGGGGCCGGGACCGTCAATGAGCAGTTCTTC.

This rearrangement joins TRBV4-3 to TRBJ2-3; D gene ambiguous. The CDR3 loop spans 14 amino acids. With 1 base removed from V and 5 bases from J, the gap between germline ends came to 10 bases. The germline V gene encodes CDR1 LGHNA and CDR2 YSLEER. The CDR3 is CASSQALSLDTQYF. In DNA form, the CDR3 reads TGCGCCAGCAGCCAAGCCCTGTCCTTAGATACGCAGTATTTT.

This clonotype was recorded at least ten times. The chain couples TRBV5-1 to TRBJ2-7; D might be TRBD1 (6 bases). V was cut by 2 bases and J by 1 base, with 13 bases left in between. CDR1 is SGHRS, CDR2 YFSETQ, per germline. The CDR3 loop spans 15 amino acids. Here the CDR3 reads CASSFTGTQSYEQYF. CDR3 sequence (DNA): TGCGCCAGCAGCTTTACCGGGACACAGTCCTACGAGCAGTACTTC.

Ten or more counts support this clonotype. The chain has TRBV11-2 and TRBJ1-1; a possible D gene is TRBD1 (6 bases). The CDR3 consists of 14 residues. The germline V and J ends were trimmed by 4 bases and 5 bases, with 14 bases remaining between them. CDR1 and CDR2 from the germline V gene are SGHAT and FQNNGV. The CDR3 DNA reads TGTGCCAGCAGCTCCCTCCGGGGGCGGACTGAAGCTTTCTTT. Translated: CASSSLRGRTEAFF.

The chain links TRBV2 to TRBJ1-1, with 8 nucleotides matching TRBD1. After removal of 2 bases from V and 2 bases from J, the junction contained 4 bases not matched to a gene. The V gene's germline CDR1 is SNHLY and CDR2 FYNNEI. There are 15 residues in the CDR3. The CDR3 sequence: CASSEMGQANTEAFF. CDR3 bases: TGTGCCAGCAGTGAAATGGGACAGGCCAACACTGAAGCTTTCTTT.

The V gene is TRBV2, the J gene TRBJ2-2; D remains ambiguous. The CDR3 runs 14 residues. V was shortened by 6 bases and J by 5 bases, with 13 bases between the two germline ends. Germline CDR1 reads SNHLY; CDR2 reads FYNNEI. The CDR3 loop is CASSRDGVTGELFF. The DNA for the CDR3 is TGTGCCAGCAGCCGAGATGGGGTTACCGGGGAGCTGTTTTTT.

This clonotype was counted only a few times. The chain employs TRBV20-1 and TRBJ2-3; D is unclear. Trimming left V 0 bases short and J 5 bases short, with 9 bases between. This CDR3 region has 13 residues. Germline V CDR1 and CDR2: DFQATT, SNEGSKA (reference sequence). The CDR3 spells CSARETTQDTQYF. The CDR3 coding sequence is TGCAGTGCTAGAGAGACCACCCAAGATACGCAGTATTTT.

The chain recombines TRBV28 with TRBJ2-7, with D possibly being TRBD2 (5 bases). V lost 1 base and J lost 9, with 10 bases in between. There are 12 residues in the CDR3. Germline V gene data show CDR1 as MDHEN and CDR2 as SYDVKM. CDR3 region: CASSLSQSGQYF. CDR3 bases: TGTGCCAGCAGTTTATCCCAGAGCGGGCAGTACTTC. The full variable domain, rest sourced from reference TRBV28 and TRBJ2-7, is DVKVTQSSRYLVKRTGEKVFLECVQDMDHENMFWYRQDPGLGLRLIYFSYDVKMKEKGDIPEGYSVSREKKERFSLILESASTNQTSMYLCASSLSQSGQYFGPGTRLTVT.

This clonotype has only a few counts. V and J are TRBV7-7 and TRBJ2-1; tentatively, D is TRBD1 or TRBD2 (5 bases each). Germline V gene sequence: CDR1 SSHAT, CDR2 FNYEAQ (reference sequence). The CDR3 is 12 residues long. With 4 bases removed from V and 6 bases from J, the gap between germline ends came to 7 bases. The CDR3 DNA reads as TGTGCCAGCAGCTCCGGGACCAATGAGCAGTTCTTC. Amino acid sequence: CASSSGTNEQFF.

CDR3 sequence (DNA): TGTGCCAGCAGTGGACTAGCGGCCAGCTCTGGGGCCAACGTCCTGACTTTC. Protein: CASSGLAASSGANVLTF. J is TRBJ2-6 and V is TRBV2, with 9 bases that match TRBD2. Germline loops: CDR1 SNHLY, CDR2 FYNNEI. J lost 0 bases, V lost 4 bases, and 4 bases had no gene match. The CDR3 is 17 residues long.

The genes are TRBV7-2 and TRBJ2-5, with unresolved D. Germline CDR1 reads SGHTA; CDR2 reads FQGNSA. V was pared by 1 base and J by 4 bases, with 10 bases between. The CDR3 covers 14 residues. CDR3 nucleotides: TGTGCCAGCAGCTTAGAGGTAGTCGGAGAGACCCAGTACTTC. Amino acids: CASSLEVVGETQYF.

The sample holds many counts of this clonotype. This chain uses TRBV7-9 with TRBJ1-5, with D unresolved. Germline CDR1 and CDR2: SEHNR and FQNEAQ (reference sequence). CDR3 length equals 14 residues. With 3 bases removed from V and 0 bases from J, the gap between germline ends came to 6 bases. The CDR3 region has the DNA TGTGCCAGCAGCTTGGGAGATAGCAATCAGCCCCAGCATTTT. It specifies CASSLGDSNQPQHF.

This clonotype appeared many times. The chain uses TRBV3-1 and TRBJ2-7; D possibly uses TRBD1 or TRBD2 (5 bases each). The CDR3 runs 14 residues. The V end was cut by 4 bases, the J end by 3 bases, with 13 bases between. The germline V gene has CDR1 LGHDT and CDR2 YNNKEL (reference sequence). The CDR3 nucleotides are TGTGCCAGCAGCCGAGTGGGACGGAACTACGAGCAGTACTTC. As protein: CASSRVGRNYEQYF.

This clonotype occurred a few times. V gene TRBV5-1 combines with J gene TRBJ2-7; the D is unclear. The CDR3 consists of 15 residues. The V end lost 2 bases, the J end lost 3 bases, and 15 bases lay between the germline ends. Looked up from germline, CDR1 is SGHRS and CDR2 is YFSETQ. The CDR3: CASSFGIGFRYEQYF. CDR3 DNA sequence: TGCGCCAGCAGCTTTGGGATTGGATTCCGCTACGAGCAGTACTTC.

This clonotype occurred many times. The J gene is TRBJ2-7, the V gene TRBV11-2; 8 bases are shared with TRBD1. The CDR3 has 14 residues. The germline CDR1 and CDR2 sequences are SGHAT and FQNNGV. The ends lost 5 bases at V and 4 bases at J; junction bases unmatched: 7. CDR3 protein: CASSPTGGRYEQYF. CDR3 DNA sequence: TGTGCCAGCAGCCCTACAGGGGGGAGGTACGAGCAGTACTTC. Full variable domain (missing parts from reference TRBV11-2 and TRBJ2-7): EAGVAQSPRYKIIEKRQSVAFWCNPISGHATLYWYQQILGQGPKLLIQFQNNGVVDDSQLPKDRFSAERLKGVDSTLKIQPAKLEDSAVYLCASSPTGGRYEQYFGPGTRLTVT.

CDR3 sequence: CSVGFGSGGETQYF. In DNA, the CDR3 is TGCAGCGTTGGTTTTGGGTCAGGGGGGGAGACCCAGTACTTC. The V gene is TRBV29-1, the J gene TRBJ2-5; weak D call: TRBD1 (7 bases). The CDR3 consists of 14 residues. V lost 4 bases and J lost 5, with 17 bases in between. Germline-derived CDR1 and CDR2 are SQVTM and ANQGSEA. Drawing the rest from reference TRBV29-1 and TRBJ2-5, the complete variable domain is SAVISQKPSRDICQRGTSLTIQCQVDSQVTMMFWYRQQPGQSLTLIATANQGSEATYESGFVIDKFPISRPNLTFSTLTVSNMSPEDSSIYLCSVGFGSGGETQYFGPGTRLLVL.

This clonotype has only a few counts. The J gene is TRBJ1-3, the V gene TRBV27; no clear D gene. V gave up 6 bases and J gave up 0 bases, with 0 bases separating them. Germline V gives CDR1 MNHEY, CDR2 SMNVEV (reference sequence). This CDR3 is 11 amino acids long. The CDR3 nucleotides are TGTGCCAGCAGCTCTGGAAACACCATATATTTT. Translating gives CASSSGNTIYF.

J is TRBJ2-7 and V is TRBV2, with D unresolved. The V and J ends lost 5 bases and 0 bases respectively, with 8 bases between them. The CDR3 totals 13 residues. In germline, CDR1 is SNHLY, CDR2 FYNNEI. Written as DNA, the CDR3 is TGTGCCAGCAGTTGGAACGACTCCTACGAGCAGTACTTC. This encodes CASSWNDSYEQYF.